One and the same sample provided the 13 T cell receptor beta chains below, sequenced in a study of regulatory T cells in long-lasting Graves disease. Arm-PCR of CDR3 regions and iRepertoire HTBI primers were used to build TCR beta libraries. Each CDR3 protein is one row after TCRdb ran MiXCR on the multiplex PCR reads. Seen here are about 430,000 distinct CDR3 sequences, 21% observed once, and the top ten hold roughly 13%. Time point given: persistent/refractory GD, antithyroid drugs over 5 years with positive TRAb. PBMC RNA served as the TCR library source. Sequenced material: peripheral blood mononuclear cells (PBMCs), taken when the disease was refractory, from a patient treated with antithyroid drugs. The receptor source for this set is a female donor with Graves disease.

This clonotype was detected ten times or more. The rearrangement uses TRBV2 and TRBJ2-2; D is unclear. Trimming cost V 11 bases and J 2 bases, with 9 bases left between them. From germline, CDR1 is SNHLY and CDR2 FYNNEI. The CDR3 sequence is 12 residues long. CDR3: CAGQRNTGELFF. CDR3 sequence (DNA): TGTGCCGGGCAAAGAAACACCGGGGAGCTGTTTTTT. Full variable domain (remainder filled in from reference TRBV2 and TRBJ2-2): EPEVTQTPSHQVTQMGQEVILRCVPISNHLYFYWYRQILGQKVEFLVSFYNNEISEKSEIFDDQFSVERPDGSNFTLKIRSTKLEDSAMYFCAGQRNTGELFFGEGSRLTVL.

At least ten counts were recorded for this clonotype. CDR3 region: CASRIAGSSYNSPLHF. DNA for the CDR3: TGTGCCAGCAGAATCGCAGGAAGCTCCTATAATTCACCCCTCCACTTT. This chain uses TRBV28 with TRBJ1-6; D is unclear. V gave up 6 bases and J gave up 0 bases, with 12 bases separating them. Germline CDR1 reads MDHEN; CDR2 reads SYDVKM. The CDR3 totals 16 residues.

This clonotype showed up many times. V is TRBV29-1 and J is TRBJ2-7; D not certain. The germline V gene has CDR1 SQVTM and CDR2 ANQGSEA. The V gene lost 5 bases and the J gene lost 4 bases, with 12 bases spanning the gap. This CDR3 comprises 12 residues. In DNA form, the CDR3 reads TGCAGCGTTAATGGGCCTGGGTACGAGCAGTACTTC. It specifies CSVNGPGYEQYF.

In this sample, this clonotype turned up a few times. The CDR3 bases are TGTGCCAGCAGCCCGCGGGCTAGCGGGAGTTCCACCGGGGAGCTGTTTTTT. This sequence encodes CASSPRASGSSTGELFF. The chain recombines TRBV7-2 with TRBJ2-2; 10 bases agree with TRBD2. The CDR3 has 17 residues. Germline values: CDR1 SGHTA, CDR2 FQGNSA. V lost 5 bases and J lost 4; bases outside the gene matches: 10.

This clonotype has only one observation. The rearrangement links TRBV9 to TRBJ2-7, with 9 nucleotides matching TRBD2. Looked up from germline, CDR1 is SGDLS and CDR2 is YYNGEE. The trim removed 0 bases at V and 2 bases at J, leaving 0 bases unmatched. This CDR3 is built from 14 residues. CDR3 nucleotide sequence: TGTGCCAGCAGCGTAGGACTAGCGGCCTACGAGCAGTACTTC. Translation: CASSVGLAAYEQYF. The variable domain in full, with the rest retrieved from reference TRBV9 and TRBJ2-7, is DSGVTQTPKHLITATGQRVTLRCSPRSGDLSVYWYQQSLDQGLQFLIQYYNGEERAKGNILERFSAQQFPDLHSELNLSSLELGDSALYFCASSVGLAAYEQYFGPGTRLTVT.

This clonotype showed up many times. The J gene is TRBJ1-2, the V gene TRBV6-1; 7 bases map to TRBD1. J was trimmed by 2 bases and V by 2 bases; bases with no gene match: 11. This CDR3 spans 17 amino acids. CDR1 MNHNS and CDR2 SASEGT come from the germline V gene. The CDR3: CASSEFTAHRGNYGYTF. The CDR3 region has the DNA TGTGCCAGCAGTGAATTTACCGCCCACAGGGGAAACTATGGCTACACCTTC.

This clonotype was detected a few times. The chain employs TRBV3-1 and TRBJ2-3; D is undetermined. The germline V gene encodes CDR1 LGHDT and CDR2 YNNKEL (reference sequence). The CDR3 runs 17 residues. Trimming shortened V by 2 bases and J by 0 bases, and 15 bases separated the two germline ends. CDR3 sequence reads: CASSQFSRGSSTDTQYF. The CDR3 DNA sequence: TGTGCCAGCAGCCAATTTTCCCGTGGTAGCAGCACAGATACGCAGTATTTT.

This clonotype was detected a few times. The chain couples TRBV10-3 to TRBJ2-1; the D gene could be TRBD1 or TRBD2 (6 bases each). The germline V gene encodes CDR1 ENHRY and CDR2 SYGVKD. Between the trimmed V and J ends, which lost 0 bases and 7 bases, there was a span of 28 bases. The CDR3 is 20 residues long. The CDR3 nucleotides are TGTGCCATCAGTGAGTCTCAGGAGGGCCGGAGCAGGGGCCTGTATAATGAGCAGTTCTTC. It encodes CAISESQEGRSRGLYNEQFF.

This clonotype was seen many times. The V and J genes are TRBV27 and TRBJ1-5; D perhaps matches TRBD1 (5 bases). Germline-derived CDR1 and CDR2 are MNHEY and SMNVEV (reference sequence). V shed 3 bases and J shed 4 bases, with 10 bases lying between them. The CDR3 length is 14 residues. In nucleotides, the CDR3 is TGTGCCAGCAGTTTTTCCGGGACTAATCAGCCCCAGCATTTT. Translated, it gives CASSFSGTNQPQHF.

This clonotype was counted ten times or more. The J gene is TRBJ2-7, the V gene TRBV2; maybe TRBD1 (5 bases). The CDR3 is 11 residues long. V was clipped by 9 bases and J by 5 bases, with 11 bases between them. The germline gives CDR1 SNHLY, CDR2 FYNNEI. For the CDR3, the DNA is TGTGCCAGTCAGGGATCCCACGAGCAGTACTTC. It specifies CASQGSHEQYF.

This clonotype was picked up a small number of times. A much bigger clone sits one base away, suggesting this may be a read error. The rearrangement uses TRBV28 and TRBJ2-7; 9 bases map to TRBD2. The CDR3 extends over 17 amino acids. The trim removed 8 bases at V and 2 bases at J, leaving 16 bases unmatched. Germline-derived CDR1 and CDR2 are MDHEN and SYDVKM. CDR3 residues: CASHSELLAGDAYEQYF. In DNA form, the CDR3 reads TGTGCCAGCCATTCCGAACTATTAGCGGGAGATGCCTACGAGCAGTACTTC.

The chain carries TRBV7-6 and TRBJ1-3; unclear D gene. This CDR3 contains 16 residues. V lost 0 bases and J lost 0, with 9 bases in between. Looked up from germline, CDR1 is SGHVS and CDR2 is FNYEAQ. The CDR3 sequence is CASSLAELGSGNTIYF. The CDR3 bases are TGTGCCAGCAGCTTAGCGGAGCTGGGCTCTGGAAACACCATATATTTT.

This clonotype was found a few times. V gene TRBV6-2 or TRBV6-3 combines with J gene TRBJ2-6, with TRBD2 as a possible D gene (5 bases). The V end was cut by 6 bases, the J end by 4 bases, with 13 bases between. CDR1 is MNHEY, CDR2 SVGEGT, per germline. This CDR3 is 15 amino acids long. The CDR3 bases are TGTGCCAGCAGGCGAGGGCCGGGGGGGGCCAACGTCCTGACTTTC. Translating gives CASRRGPGGANVLTF.